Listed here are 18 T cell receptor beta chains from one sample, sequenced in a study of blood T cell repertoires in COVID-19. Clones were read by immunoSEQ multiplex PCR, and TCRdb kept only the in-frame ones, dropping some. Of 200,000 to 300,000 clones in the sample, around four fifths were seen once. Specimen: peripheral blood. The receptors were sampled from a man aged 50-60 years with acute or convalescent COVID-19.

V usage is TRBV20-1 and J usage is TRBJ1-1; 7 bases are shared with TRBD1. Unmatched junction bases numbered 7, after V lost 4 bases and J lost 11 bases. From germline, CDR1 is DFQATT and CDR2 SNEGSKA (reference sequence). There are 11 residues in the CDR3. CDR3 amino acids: CSATNRGRAFF. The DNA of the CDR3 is TGCAGTGCTACCAACAGGGGACGGGCTTTCTTT.

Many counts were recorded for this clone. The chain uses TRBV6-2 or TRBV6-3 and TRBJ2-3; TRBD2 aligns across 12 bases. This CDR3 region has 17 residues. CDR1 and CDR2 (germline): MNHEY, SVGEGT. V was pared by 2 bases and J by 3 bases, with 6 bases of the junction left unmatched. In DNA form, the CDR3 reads TGTGCCAGCAGTTACCCGACTAGCGGGGGTACGACAGATACGCAGTATTTT. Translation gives CASSYPTSGGTTDTQYF.

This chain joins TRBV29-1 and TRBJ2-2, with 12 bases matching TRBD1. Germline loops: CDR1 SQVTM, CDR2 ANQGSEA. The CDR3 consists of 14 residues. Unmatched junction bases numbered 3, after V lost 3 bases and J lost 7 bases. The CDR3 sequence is CSVEGQGAGGELFF. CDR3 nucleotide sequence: TGCAGCGTTGAGGGACAGGGGGCAGGCGGGGAGCTGTTTTTT.

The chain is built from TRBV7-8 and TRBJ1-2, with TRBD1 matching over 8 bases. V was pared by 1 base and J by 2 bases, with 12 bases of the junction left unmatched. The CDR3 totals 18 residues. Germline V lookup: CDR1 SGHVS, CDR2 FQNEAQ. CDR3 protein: CASSLVSPDRVSNYGYTF. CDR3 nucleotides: TGTGCCAGCAGCTTAGTAAGCCCGGACAGGGTGAGCAACTATGGCTACACCTTC. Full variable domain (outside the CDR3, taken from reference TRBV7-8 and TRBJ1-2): GAGVSQSPRYKVAKRGQDVALRCDPISGHVSLFWYQQALGQGPEFLTYFQNEAQLDKSGLPSDRFFAERPEGSVSTLKIQRTQQEDSAVYLCASSLVSPDRVSNYGYTFGSGTRLTVV.

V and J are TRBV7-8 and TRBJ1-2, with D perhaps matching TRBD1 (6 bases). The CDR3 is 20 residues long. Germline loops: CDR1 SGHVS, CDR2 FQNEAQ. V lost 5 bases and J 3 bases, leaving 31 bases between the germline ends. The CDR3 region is CASSGYRAWGPDYNDYGYTF. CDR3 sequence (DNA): TGTGCCAGCAGCGGCTACAGGGCGTGGGGACCCGATTATAACGACTATGGCTACACCTTC.

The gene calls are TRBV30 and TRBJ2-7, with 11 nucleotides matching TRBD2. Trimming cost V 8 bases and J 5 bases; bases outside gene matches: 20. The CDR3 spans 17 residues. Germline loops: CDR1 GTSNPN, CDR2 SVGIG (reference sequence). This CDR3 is CALGALAGGSYNHEQYF. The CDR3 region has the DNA TGTGCCCTAGGAGCCCTAGCGGGAGGCTCCTACAACCACGAGCAGTACTTC.

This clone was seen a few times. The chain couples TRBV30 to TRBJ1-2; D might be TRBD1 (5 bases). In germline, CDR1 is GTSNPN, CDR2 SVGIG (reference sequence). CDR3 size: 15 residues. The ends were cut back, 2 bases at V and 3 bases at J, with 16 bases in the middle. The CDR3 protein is CAWSLARGRDYGYTF. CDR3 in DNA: TGTGCCTGGAGTCTGGCCCGGGGGAGGGACTATGGCTACACCTTC.

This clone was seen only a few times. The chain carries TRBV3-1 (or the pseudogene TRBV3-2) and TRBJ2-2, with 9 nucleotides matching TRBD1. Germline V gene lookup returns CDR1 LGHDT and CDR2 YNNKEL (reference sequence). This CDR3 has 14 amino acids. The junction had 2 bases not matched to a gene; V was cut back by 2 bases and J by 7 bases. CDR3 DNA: TGTGCCAGCAGCCAACGGACAGGGGTCGGGGAGCTGTTTTTT. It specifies CASSQRTGVGELFF.

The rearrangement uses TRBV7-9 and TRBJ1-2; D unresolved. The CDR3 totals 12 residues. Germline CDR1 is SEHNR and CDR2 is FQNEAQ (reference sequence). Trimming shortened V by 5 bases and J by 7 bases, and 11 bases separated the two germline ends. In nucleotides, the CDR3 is TGTGCCAGCAGCCCCCAGGATTTTGGCTACACCTTC. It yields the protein CASSPQDFGYTF. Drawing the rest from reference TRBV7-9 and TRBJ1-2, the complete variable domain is DTGVSQNPRHKITKRGQNVTFRCDPISEHNRLYWYRQTLGQGPEFLTYFQNEAQLEKSRLLSDRFSAERPKGSFSTLEIQRTEQGDSAMYLCASSPQDFGYTFGSGTRLTVV.

The CDR3 DNA is TGTGCCAGCAGCTCGGGGGGATACCGGGCAACTCAGCAAGAGACCCAGTACTTC. It specifies CASSSGGYRATQQETQYF. The J gene is TRBJ2-5, the V gene TRBV11-2; TRBD2 agrees at 7 bases. The germline gives CDR1 SGHAT, CDR2 FQNNGV. This CDR3 is 18 amino acids long. J lost 2 bases, V lost 4 bases, and 16 bases had no gene match.

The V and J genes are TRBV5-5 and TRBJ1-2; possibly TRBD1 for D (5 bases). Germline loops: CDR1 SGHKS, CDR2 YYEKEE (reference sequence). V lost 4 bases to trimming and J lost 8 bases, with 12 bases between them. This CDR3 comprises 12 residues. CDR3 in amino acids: CASSPGIGGYTF. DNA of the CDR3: TGTGCCAGCAGCCCAGGGATAGGCGGCTACACCTTC.

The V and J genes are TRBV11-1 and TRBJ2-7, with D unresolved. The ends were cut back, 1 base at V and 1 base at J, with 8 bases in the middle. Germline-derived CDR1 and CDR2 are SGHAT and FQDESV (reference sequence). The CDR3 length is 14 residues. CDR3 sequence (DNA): TGTGCCAGCAGCTTAGACGCGGTTTCCTACGAGCAGTACTTC. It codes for CASSLDAVSYEQYF.

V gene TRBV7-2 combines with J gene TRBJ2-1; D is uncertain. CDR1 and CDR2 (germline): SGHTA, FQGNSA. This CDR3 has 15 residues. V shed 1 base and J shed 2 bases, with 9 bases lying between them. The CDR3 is CASSLGNRAYNEQFF. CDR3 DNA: TGTGCCAGCAGCTTAGGCAACCGGGCCTACAATGAGCAGTTCTTC.

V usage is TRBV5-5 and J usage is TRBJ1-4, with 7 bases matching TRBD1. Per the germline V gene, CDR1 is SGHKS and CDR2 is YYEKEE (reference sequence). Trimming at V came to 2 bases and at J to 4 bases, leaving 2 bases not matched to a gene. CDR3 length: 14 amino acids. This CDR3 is CASSFRDSNEKLFF. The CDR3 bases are TGTGCCAGCAGCTTCCGGGACAGTAATGAAAAACTGTTTTTT.

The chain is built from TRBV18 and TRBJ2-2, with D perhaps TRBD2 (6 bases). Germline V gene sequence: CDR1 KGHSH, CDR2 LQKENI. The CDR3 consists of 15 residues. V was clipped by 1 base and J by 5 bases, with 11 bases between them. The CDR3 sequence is CASSPLGTPTGELFF. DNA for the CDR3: TGTGCCAGCTCACCACTAGGGACTCCAACCGGGGAGCTGTTTTTT.

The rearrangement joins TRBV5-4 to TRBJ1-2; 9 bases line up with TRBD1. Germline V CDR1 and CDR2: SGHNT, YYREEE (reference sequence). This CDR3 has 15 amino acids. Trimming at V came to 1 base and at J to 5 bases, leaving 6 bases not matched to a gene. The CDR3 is CASSLPTGGGYGYTF. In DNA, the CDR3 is TGTGCCAGCAGCTTGCCGACAGGGGGAGGGTATGGCTACACCTTC.

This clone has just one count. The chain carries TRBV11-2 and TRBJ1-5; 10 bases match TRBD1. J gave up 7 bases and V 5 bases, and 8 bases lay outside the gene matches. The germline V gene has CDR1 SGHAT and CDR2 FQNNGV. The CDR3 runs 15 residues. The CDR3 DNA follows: TGTGCCAGCAGCACAGGGACAGGGGAGGCGCAGCCCCAGCATTTT. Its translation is CASSTGTGEAQPQHF.

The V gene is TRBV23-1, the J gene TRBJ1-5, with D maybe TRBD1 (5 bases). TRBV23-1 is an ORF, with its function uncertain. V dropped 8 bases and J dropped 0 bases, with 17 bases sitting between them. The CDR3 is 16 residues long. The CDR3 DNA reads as TGCGCCAGCCGACGTCCCGGGGGAAATAGCAATCAGCCCCAGCATTTT. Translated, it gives CASRRPGGNSNQPQHF.